This TCR beta chain derives from a study of cytomegalovirus exposure and HLA in healthy donors. Study-level information: The approximately 710 first-cohort repertoires and the 110 or so validation repertoires shared the same platform, a later analysis reported.

Sequencing was performed with immunoSEQ multiplex PCR; in TCRdb, only in-frame clones are kept and a portion is missing. The sample holds 110,000 to 150,000 clones; approximately 90% are singletons and the top ten take 0.55% to 0.8%. Germline lookup yields CDR1 LNHDA and CDR2 SQIVND (reference sequence). V was pared by 3 bases and J by 8 bases, with 11 bases between. The CDR3 spans 13 residues. A remark on this clone: As yet, its antigen is unknown.

Study findings and constraints: In a later analysis, first-cohort TCR clusters were found to tend to co-occur in the 120 validation repertoires. According to the study, around 160 TCR beta chains were cytomegalovirus-associated. Testing in vitro showed three CMV-associated chains specific for CMV antigens.

The V call is TRBV19, the J call TRBJ2-1, with D possibly being TRBD1 (5 bases). Sequencing was carried out using PBMCs. The origin of this receptor is a man between 18 and 29 years old in good health and CMV-seronegative. CDR3 DNA sequence: TGTGCCAGTAGTATGGGGCTATTCGATGAGCAGTTCTTC. Translation: CASSMGLFDEQFF.